The T cell receptor beta chain described here comes from a study of T cell responses to AZD1222 COVID-19 vaccine. Study-wide points: Only a handful of AZD1222 recipients, five to seven in all, had baseline seropositivity.

With regard to this clone: As yet, its antigen is unknown.

The CDR3 is 11 residues long. The germline V and J ends were trimmed by 0 bases and 10 bases, with 4 bases remaining between them. Germline loops: CDR1 SGHTA, CDR2 FQGTGA. Clones were read by immunoSEQ multiplex PCR, and TCRdb kept only the in-frame ones, dropping some. Of 60,000 to 100,000 clones in the sample, around 90% are singletons; the top ten hold 6% to 8.5%. The sequencing here drew on peripheral blood, taken on day 0 of MenACWY control vaccination. The V and J genes are TRBV7-3 and TRBJ2-1, with D unclear. The receptor's source is an adult in good health. CDR3 in DNA: TGTGCCAGCAGCTTAACAGGGGAGCAGTTCTTC. It specifies CASSLTGEQFF.